These 29 T cell receptor beta chains were sequenced from one sample in a study of CD8+CD57+ T cells in acquired aplastic anemia (dated by TCRdb to the late 2010s). Instrument used: Illumina HiSeq 2000. Genomic DNA was used as template for profiling of TCR beta VDJ combinations and CDR3 sequences. TCRdb trimmed public reads at Q25 via fastp, called clones via MiXCR and kept in-frame beta chains. Rows merge per CDR3 protein into single entries with the most common DNA and genes. This sample lists around 200,000 distinct CDR3 sequences; nearly 50% were detected once. The top ten clones comprise around 8.8% of the sample. Expansion of CD8+CD57+ cells had been shown by flow cytometry in the patients chosen for sequencing. Sequencing input: sorted CD4+, CD8+, or CD8+CD57+ T cells (not recorded which) from PBMCs. The receptors come from a human donor with aplastic anemia.

V gene TRBV29-1 combines with J gene TRBJ1-2; the match to TRBD1 covers 7 bases. Germline lookup yields CDR1 SQVTM and CDR2 ANQGSEA. Trimming removed 6 bases from V and 4 bases from J; junction bases left unmatched: 8. The CDR3 runs 13 residues. CDR3 loop: CSVEDRPFYGYTF. CDR3 coding DNA: TGCAGCGTCGAGGACAGGCCCTTCTATGGCTACACCTTC.

The J gene is TRBJ2-3, the V gene TRBV5-1, with TRBD1 identical over 10 bases. The V gene's germline CDR1 is SGHRS and CDR2 YFSETQ. V lost 5 bases, J lost 4 bases, and 4 bases stayed unmatched. The CDR3 extends over 14 amino acids. The CDR3 spells CASRGGQGADTQYF. The CDR3 DNA follows: TGCGCCAGCAGAGGCGGACAGGGGGCAGATACGCAGTATTTT.

The chain employs TRBV2 and TRBJ1-2; no reliable D call. This CDR3 spans 13 amino acids. CDR1 and CDR2 (germline): SNHLY, FYNNEI. Deletions cut 4 bases from V and 3 bases from J, with 9 bases between. CDR3 protein: CASSVEDHYGYTF. The CDR3 DNA sequence: TGTGCCAGCAGTGTCGAGGACCACTATGGCTACACCTTC.

This clonotype was observed at least ten times. The chain carries TRBV7-6 and TRBJ2-7; D perhaps matches TRBD2 (5 bases). CDR1 is SGHVS and CDR2 is FNYEAQ in the germline V gene. The CDR3 sequence is 17 residues long. Trimming shortened V by 1 base and J by 0 bases, and 16 bases separated the two germline ends. The DNA for the CDR3 is TGTGCCAGCAGCTTAGTCTCAGCCGGTAGCGTCTCCTACGAGCAGTACTTC. Its translation is CASSLVSAGSVSYEQYF.

V and J are TRBV15 and TRBJ2-7, with TRBD1 identical over 10 bases. V was clipped by 5 bases and J by 7 bases; unmatched bases: 14. This CDR3 is 16 amino acids long. Germline CDR1 is LNHNV and CDR2 is YYDKDF (reference sequence). CDR3: CATSRRTGGSLGEQYF. The CDR3 DNA reads as TGTGCCACCAGCCGACGGACAGGGGGGTCTTTGGGTGAGCAGTACTTC.

The chain recombines TRBV20-1 with TRBJ1-2; perhaps TRBD1 as D (6 bases). The germline V gene encodes CDR1 DFQATT and CDR2 SNEGSKA (reference sequence). The CDR3 consists of 17 residues. The germline V and J ends were trimmed by 4 bases and 0 bases, with 21 bases remaining between them. The CDR3 DNA follows: TGCAGTGCTACCCGGGGGGCAAGGACAAATCCTAACTATGGCTACACCTTC. It codes for CSATRGARTNPNYGYTF.

The chain employs TRBV7-9 and TRBJ2-1; D remains ambiguous. The germline gives CDR1 SEHNR, CDR2 FQNEAQ (reference sequence). The germline V and J ends were trimmed by 10 bases and 0 bases, with 7 bases remaining between them. This CDR3 comprises 12 residues. CDR3 residues: CAIYNSYNEQFF. Written as DNA, the CDR3 is TGTGCCATTTACAACTCCTACAATGAGCAGTTCTTC.

In this sample, this clonotype turned up many times. V is TRBV9 and J is TRBJ1-1; possible D gene TRBD1, 5 bases. From germline, CDR1 is SGDLS and CDR2 YYNGEE. The V end lost 4 bases, the J end lost 4 bases, and 14 bases lay between the germline ends. The CDR3 consists of 14 residues. DNA of the CDR3: TGTGCCAGCAGCCCGACGGCAGGGATCACTGAAGCTTTCTTT. This translates into CASSPTAGITEAFF.

The sample holds many counts of this clonotype. The chain carries TRBV24-1 and TRBJ2-3; 7 positions match TRBD2. The CDR3 runs to 14 residues. Germline CDR1 KGHDR, CDR2 SFDVKD. Trimming removed 4 bases from V and 8 bases from J; junction bases left unmatched: 8. CDR3 sequence (DNA): TGTGCCACCAGTGAGCGTACTAGCGTTGCTACGCAGTATTTT. Protein product: CATSERTSVATQYF.

This clonotype was seen ten or more times. The V and J genes are TRBV19 and TRBJ2-3, with D possibly matching TRBD1 (5 bases). The CDR3 sequence is 13 residues long. The germline gives CDR1 LNHDA, CDR2 SQIVND (reference sequence). V shed 1 base and J shed 7 bases, with 9 bases lying between them. The CDR3 region is CASSIAGKNTQYF. CDR3 DNA sequence: TGTGCCAGTAGTATAGCAGGGAAGAATACGCAGTATTTT. The entire variable domain, with the rest obtained from reference TRBV19 and TRBJ2-3, is as follows: DGGITQSPKYLFRKEGQNVTLSCEQNLNHDAMYWYRQDPGQGLRLIYYSQIVNDFQKGDIAEGYSVSREKKESFPLTVTSAQKNPTAFYLCASSIAGKNTQYFGPGTRLTVL.

To note about this clonotype: It may be a read error: a sequence one base away is much more abundant. V and J are TRBV9 and TRBJ2-2, with a possible D match to TRBD2 (5 bases). Germline V lookup: CDR1 SGDLS, CDR2 YYNGEE. The CDR3 extends over 12 amino acids. As DNA, the CDR3 is TGTGCCAGCAGCGCAGTTACCGGGGTGCTGTTTTTT. Its translation: CASSAVTGVLFF.

Many counts were recorded for this clonotype. The chain links TRBV20-1 to TRBJ2-7; possible D gene TRBD2, 6 bases. Trimming removed 5 bases from V and 2 bases from J, with 13 bases in between. The CDR3 has 13 amino acids. Germline lookup yields CDR1 DFQATT and CDR2 SNEGSKA (reference sequence). Here the CDR3 DNA reads TGCAGTGCTCTGGAGGGGCTAGCCTACGAGCAGTACTTC. Translated, it gives CSALEGLAYEQYF.

This clonotype has at least ten counts. The chain combines TRBV6-1 with TRBJ2-7; 9 bases are shared with TRBD1. Germline CDR1 MNHNS, CDR2 SASEGT. V was pared by 6 bases and J by 1 base, with 7 bases of the junction left unmatched. The CDR3 has 15 residues. CDR3 nucleotides: TGTGCCAGCAGCTCCCGGGACAGGGTATCCTACGAGCAGTACTTC. Residues: CASSSRDRVSYEQYF.

About this clonotype: The junction shows a germline mismatch at one end, possibly a read error. This chain connects TRBV30 to TRBJ1-6; TRBD1 is a possible D gene (6 bases). The germline CDR1 and CDR2 sequences are GTSNPN and SVGIG (reference sequence). The CDR3 is made up of 13 amino acids. CDR3 DNA sequence: TGTGCCTGGAGTGTACAGGGATATTCACCCCCCCACTTT. Protein sequence: CAWSVQGYSPPHF. The whole variable domain, remainder taken from reference TRBV30 and TRBJ1-6, is SQTIHQWPATLVQPVGSPLSLECTVEGTSNPNLYWYRQAAGRGLQLLFYSVGIGQISSEVPQNLSASRPQDRQFILSSKKLLLSDSGFYLCAWSVQGYSPPHFGNGTRLTVT.

The DNA for the CDR3 is TGTGCCAGTATGCGGGAGTGGACCGGGGAGCTGTTTTTT. Translation gives CASMREWTGELFF. This chain uses TRBV19 with TRBJ2-2; 7 bases map to TRBD2. The CDR3 runs 13 residues. Trimming at V came to 7 bases and at J to 5 bases, leaving 4 bases not matched to a gene. The germline gives CDR1 LNHDA, CDR2 SQIVND (reference sequence).

The sample holds a few counts of this clonotype. The V and J genes are TRBV7-6 and TRBJ2-3, with TRBD2 matching 8 bases. V was clipped by 4 bases and J by 6 bases; unmatched bases: 0. The CDR3 has 12 residues. Germline values: CDR1 SGHVS, CDR2 FNYEAQ. The CDR3 loop is CASSSGGDTQYF. In DNA, the CDR3 is TGTGCCAGCAGCTCGGGGGGGGATACGCAGTATTTT. Full variable domain (missing parts from reference TRBV7-6 and TRBJ2-3): GAGVSQSPRYKVTKRGQDVALRCDPISGHVSLYWYRQALGQGPEFLTYFNYEAQQDKSGLPNDRFSAERPEGSISTLTIQRTEQRDSAMYRCASSSGGDTQYFGPGTRLTVL.

This clonotype was observed a few times. The rearrangement uses TRBV29-1 and TRBJ1-1; D unresolved. The germline V gene encodes CDR1 SQVTM and CDR2 ANQGSEA. The CDR3 extends over 12 amino acids. V dropped 6 bases and J dropped 0 bases, with 8 bases sitting between them. CDR3 sequence: CSVSTVNTEAFF. Written as DNA, the CDR3 is TGCAGCGTCTCGACGGTGAACACTGAAGCTTTCTTT.

This clonotype was seen many times. The chain links TRBV15 to TRBJ2-7; D is uncertain. The germline V gene has CDR1 LNHNV and CDR2 YYDKDF (reference sequence). The ends were cut back, 1 base at V and 3 bases at J, with 13 bases in the middle. CDR3 length equals 15 residues. CDR3 bases: TGTGCCACCAGCAGAGCTGGGCAGCTGAGCTACGAGCAGTACTTC. Its translation: CATSRAGQLSYEQYF.

The rearrangement uses TRBV5-4 and TRBJ1-1; D is uncertain. CDR1 is SGHNT and CDR2 is YYREEE in the germline V gene (reference sequence). The CDR3 sequence is 16 residues long. V lost 0 bases, J lost 1 base, and 13 bases lay in between. The CDR3 region has the DNA TGTGCCAGCAGCTTGGGGGGTCGAAGGGAGAACACTGAAGCTTTCTTT. Translation gives CASSLGGRRENTEAFF.

A note on this clonotype: A much larger clone differs from this one at a single base, so this may be a read error. This CDR3 fails to terminate in the conserved phenylalanine or tryptophan, so it likely reflects a read error. V and J are TRBV5-1 and TRBJ2-5; tentatively, D is TRBD2 (6 bases). Germline assignment: CDR1 SGHRS and CDR2 YFSETQ. The CDR3 covers 14 residues. Trimming cost V 4 bases and J 7 bases, with 17 bases left between them. The CDR3 protein is CASSPVEGAGTQYL. In nucleotides, the CDR3 is TGCGCCAGCAGCCCCGTTGAGGGAGCGGGGACCCAGTACCTC.

The chain links TRBV30 to TRBJ2-3; 7 positions match TRBD2. This CDR3 is 15 amino acids long. The trim removed 5 bases at V and 5 bases at J, leaving 13 bases unmatched. From germline, CDR1 is GTSNPN and CDR2 SVGIG (reference sequence). CDR3: CAWGSPGGPRDTQYF. The CDR3 DNA follows: TGTGCCTGGGGATCCCCGGGAGGCCCTCGAGATACGCAGTATTTT.

This clonotype was seen just once. The chain employs TRBV20-1 and TRBJ2-7; 7 bases agree with TRBD1. The V segment lost 6 bases and the J segment 2 bases; nucleotides outside the gene matches: 7. Germline lookup yields CDR1 DFQATT and CDR2 SNEGSKA (reference sequence). This CDR3 has 13 amino acids. The CDR3 DNA sequence: TGCAGTGCCAGCAGTGGACAGGCCTACGAGCAGTACTTC. This sequence encodes CSASSGQAYEQYF.

This clonotype occurred once. The rearrangement uses TRBV7-3 and TRBJ1-1; no definite D call. Trimming pared 5 bases from V and 2 bases from J, leaving 6 bases between. Germline assignment: CDR1 SGHTA and CDR2 FQGTGA. The CDR3 covers 12 residues. The CDR3 region has the DNA TGTGCCAGCAGCAACGACAACACTGAAGCTTTCTTT. Amino acid sequence: CASSNDNTEAFF.

V gene TRBV24-1 combines with J gene TRBJ2-4; TRBD1 matches 9 bases. V shed 6 bases and J 7 bases; nucleotides not matched to a gene: 12. Germline V CDR1 and CDR2: KGHDR, SFDVKD. The CDR3 loop spans 16 amino acids. This chain's CDR3 is CATSRGQGQGLNIQYF. The CDR3 DNA is TGTGCCACCAGTAGAGGCCAGGGACAGGGTCTCAACATTCAGTACTTC.

The chain is built from TRBV20-1 and TRBJ2-3; D may correspond to TRBD1 or TRBD2 (6 bases each). V shed 6 bases and J shed 4 bases, with 20 bases lying between them. Per the germline V gene, CDR1 is DFQATT and CDR2 is SNEGSKA (reference sequence). The CDR3 loop spans 15 amino acids. CDR3 DNA: TGCAGTGCCAGGAGGGGGGACTGGTATGCAGATACGCAGTATTTT. It encodes CSARRGDWYADTQYF.

This clonotype was picked up many times. The CDR3 spells CASSLGVGGELFF. CDR3 nucleotides: TGTGCCAGCAGCTTAGGGGTAGGCGGGGAGCTGTTTTTT. This sequence joins TRBV7-3 and TRBJ2-2, with unresolved D. Trimming removed 2 bases from V and 7 bases from J, with 8 bases in between. The CDR3 covers 13 residues. Germline V gives CDR1 SGHTA, CDR2 FQGTGA.

This clonotype showed up many times. The gene calls are TRBV24-1 and TRBJ2-7, with 10 bases that match TRBD1. CDR1 is KGHDR and CDR2 is SFDVKD in the germline V gene. Trimming cost V 4 bases and J 6 bases; bases outside gene matches: 5. CDR3 size: 14 residues. CDR3 sequence reads: CATSEGQGRLEQYF. As DNA, the CDR3 is TGTGCCACCAGTGAGGGACAGGGGAGACTCGAGCAGTACTTC.

The CDR3, as DNA: TGTGCCAGCAGCTTAAGGAGAGAGGTCAGGGCGAACACTGAAGCTTTCTTT. Encoded protein: CASSLRREVRANTEAFF. The chain links TRBV7-8 to TRBJ1-1, with D perhaps TRBD1 (5 bases). V lost 2 bases and J 1 base, leaving 17 bases between the germline ends. Germline CDR1 and CDR2: SGHVS and FQNEAQ. The length of the CDR3 is 17 residues.

This clonotype was counted many times. The chain recombines TRBV7-9 with TRBJ1-1; D remains unclear. Trimming left V 2 bases short and J 7 bases short, with 8 bases between. Germline loops: CDR1 SEHNR, CDR2 FQNEAQ (reference sequence). The CDR3 totals 12 residues. The CDR3 reads CASSLSSSEAFF. The DNA for the CDR3 is TGTGCCAGCAGCTTAAGTAGCAGTGAAGCTTTCTTT.